The 32 T cell receptor beta chains below all came from one sample that was sequenced in a study of T cell responses to AZD1222 COVID-19 vaccine. This table comes from immunoSEQ multiplex PCR, and its TCRdb copy is limited to in-frame clones, with some not included. The table has more than 85,000 clones, around 85% seen once. This sample comprised peripheral blood, obtained 28 days after the second AZD1222 dose. The origin of the receptors is an adult who received the AZD1222 COVID-19 vaccine.

V usage is TRBV25-1 and J usage is TRBJ2-7; D gene uncertain. CDR1 is MGHDK, CDR2 SYGVNS, per germline. V shed 5 bases and J shed 0 bases, with 8 bases lying between them. This CDR3 comprises 13 residues. CDR3: CASSKASSYEQYF. The DNA for the CDR3 is TGTGCCAGCAGTAAAGCCAGCTCCTACGAGCAGTACTTC.

V gene TRBV24-1 combines with J gene TRBJ2-1; 10 nucleotides agree with TRBD2. Unmatched junction bases numbered 8, after V lost 6 bases and J lost 7 bases. The CDR3 runs 15 residues. Germline lookup yields CDR1 KGHDR and CDR2 SFDVKD. The CDR3 bases are TGTGCCACCAGTCTAAGCGGGAGGGATCCTAATGAGCAGTTCTTC. Translated: CATSLSGRDPNEQFF.

V usage is TRBV9 and J usage is TRBJ2-7; D unclear. Germline CDR1 SGDLS, CDR2 YYNGEE. Trimming removed 4 bases from V and 9 bases from J, with 17 bases in between. The CDR3 runs to 13 residues. The CDR3 nucleotides read TGTGCCAGCAGCCCCGGTCCTTTAGTAGGGCAGTACTTC. As protein: CASSPGPLVGQYF.

This chain connects TRBV24-1 to TRBJ1-2; D might be TRBD1 (5 bases). CDR3 length equals 15 residues. CDR1 is KGHDR and CDR2 is SFDVKD in the germline V gene. Trimming stripped 1 base from V and 7 bases from J, with 15 bases between. As DNA, the CDR3 is TGTGCCACCAGTGATTTCGTCCTCCTGAGGGGTGGCTACACCTTC. This codes for CATSDFVLLRGGYTF.

This clone was seen only a few times. V is TRBV20-1 and J is TRBJ2-7; D could derive from TRBD1 or TRBD2 (7 bases each). Trimming stripped 3 bases from V and 3 bases from J, with 18 bases between. Germline V gene data show CDR1 as DFQATT and CDR2 as SNEGSKA (reference sequence). The CDR3 is 15 amino acids. The CDR3 reads CSASQRAGGGYEQYF. For the CDR3, the DNA is TGCAGTGCTAGTCAGAGGGCAGGGGGGGGCTACGAGCAGTACTTC.

This clone turned up a few times. The chain links TRBV3-1 (or the pseudogene TRBV3-2) to TRBJ1-6; D remains unclear. V lost 6 bases to trimming and J lost 5 bases, with 11 bases between them. CDR1 is LGHDT and CDR2 is YNNKEL in the germline V gene (reference sequence). This CDR3 has 14 amino acids. CDR3 in amino acids: CASRFGVDNSPLHF. Here the CDR3 DNA reads TGTGCCAGCAGATTTGGGGTAGATAATTCACCCCTCCACTTT.

The V call is TRBV7-6, the J call TRBJ2-1; D might be TRBD1 or TRBD2, each matching 5 bases. This CDR3 has 16 residues. V was pared by 5 bases and J by 7 bases, with 21 bases between. Germline V gene lookup returns CDR1 SGHVS and CDR2 FNYEAQ. The CDR3 region is CASSGGWLGVRNEQFF. Here the CDR3 DNA reads TGTGCCAGCAGCGGGGGATGGTTGGGGGTCAGGAATGAGCAGTTCTTC. The whole variable domain, filled in from reference TRBV7-6 and TRBJ2-1, reads GAGVSQSPRYKVTKRGQDVALRCDPISGHVSLYWYRQALGQGPEFLTYFNYEAQQDKSGLPNDRFSAERPEGSISTLTIQRTEQRDSAMYRCASSGGWLGVRNEQFFGPGTRLTVL.

This clone came up a few times. The chain is built from TRBV4-3 and TRBJ1-1; 7 bases are a match to TRBD1. The CDR3 is 15 residues long. Losses at the gene ends were 0 bases for V and 4 bases for J; bases not matched to a gene: 5. The germline V gene encodes CDR1 LGHNA and CDR2 YSLEER. CDR3 in amino acids: CASSQEPQGVTEAFF. For the CDR3, the DNA is TGCGCCAGCAGCCAAGAGCCTCAGGGGGTCACTGAAGCTTTCTTT.

This rearrangement joins TRBV9 to TRBJ2-7, with a weak D call TRBD2 (6 bases). The germline CDR1 and CDR2 sequences are SGDLS and YYNGEE. Trimming took off 2 bases at V and 2 bases at J, with 11 bases between the two ends. The CDR3 loop spans 14 amino acids. The CDR3 region is CASSVGGNTYEQYF. DNA for the CDR3: TGTGCCAGCAGCGTTGGCGGGAATACCTACGAGCAGTACTTC.

In this sample, this clone turned up once. V is TRBV19 and J is TRBJ1-5; TRBD1 might be the D (6 bases). V shed 7 bases and J shed 2 bases, with 21 bases lying between them. The germline CDR1 and CDR2 sequences are LNHDA and SQIVND (reference sequence). The CDR3 spans 17 residues. The CDR3 DNA sequence: TGTGCCAGTAAACCCCGCTTCGGGGGCGATGGCAATCAGCCCCAGCATTTT. Amino acids: CASKPRFGGDGNQPQHF. Together with reference TRBV19 and TRBJ1-5, the CDR3 gives the full variable domain: DGGITQSPKYLFRKEGQNVTLSCEQNLNHDAMYWYRQDPGQGLRLIYYSQIVNDFQKGDIAEGYSVSREKKESFPLTVTSAQKNPTAFYLCASKPRFGGDGNQPQHFGDGTRLSIL.

The genes are TRBV18 and TRBJ2-7; 8 nucleotides line up with TRBD1. Trimming took 3 bases from V and 5 from J; bases not matched to a gene: 12. CDR1 and CDR2 (germline): KGHSH, LQKENI. This CDR3 contains 16 residues. The CDR3 DNA reads TGTGCCAGCTCACCGGACATAGGACAGGGTTCCCACGAGCAGTACTTC. This codes for CASSPDIGQGSHEQYF.

The V and J genes are TRBV11-2 and TRBJ1-1, with D possibly TRBD1 on 6 matching bases. CDR1 and CDR2 from the germline V gene are SGHAT and FQNNGV. The CDR3 is 16 residues long. V lost 4 bases and J lost 0, with 15 bases in between. The CDR3 is CASSWPPGQVNTEAFF. In DNA form, the CDR3 reads TGTGCCAGCAGCTGGCCGCCGGGACAAGTGAACACTGAAGCTTTCTTT.

V usage is TRBV29-1 and J usage is TRBJ1-1; TRBD1 is a possible D gene (6 bases). The germline CDR1 and CDR2 sequences are SQVTM and ANQGSEA. The CDR3 has 14 amino acids. The V end was cut by 7 bases, the J end by 4 bases, with 19 bases between. CDR3 residues: CSGSGGAELTEAFF. As DNA, the CDR3 is TGCAGCGGAAGTGGGGGCGCGGAACTCACTGAAGCTTTCTTT.

V and J are TRBV12-2 and TRBJ2-1; the D call in the table, TRBD2, was not verified against the DNA. TRBV12-2 has pseudogene status. The CDR3 runs 19 residues. The CDR3 DNA is TGTGCAAGTCGCTTAGCACGGAGGCTGTGCCTTGAGGTCTACAATGAGCAGTTCTTC. It translates to CASRLARRLCLEVYNEQFF.

J is TRBJ1-2 and V is TRBV7-9, with D perhaps TRBD1 (5 bases). The CDR3 is 16 residues long. Trimming took off 5 bases at V and 0 bases at J, with 16 bases between the two ends. The germline V gene has CDR1 SEHNR and CDR2 FQNEAQ (reference sequence). DNA of the CDR3: TGTGCCAGCAGCAACCAGGGCCCCTCTACTAACTATGGCTACACCTTC. This sequence encodes CASSNQGPSTNYGYTF.

The chain has TRBV5-4 and TRBJ2-5, with 12 positions matching TRBD2. The V gene end was trimmed by 4 bases and the J gene end by 4 bases; junction bases not matched to a gene: 8. CDR3 length: 16 residues. Germline V gives CDR1 SGHNT, CDR2 YYREEE (reference sequence). The CDR3 coding sequence is TGTGCCAGCAGCCCCACTAGCGGGGGGCGCCGAGAGACCCAGTACTTC. Encoded protein: CASSPTSGGRRETQYF.

The J gene is TRBJ1-1, the V gene TRBV4-1; D unresolved. This CDR3 is built from 14 residues. V lost 0 bases and J lost 2, with 7 bases in between. Per germline, CDR1 MGHRA and CDR2 YSYEKL. DNA for the CDR3: TGCGCCAGCAGCCAAGAAGGTGGAAACACTGAAGCTTTCTTT. Its protein product is CASSQEGGNTEAFF.

The rearrangement uses TRBV2 and TRBJ1-2; unclear D gene. This CDR3 is built from 13 residues. Germline V gene sequence: CDR1 SNHLY, CDR2 FYNNEI. V gave up 6 bases and J gave up 5 bases, with 13 bases separating them. CDR3 nucleotides: TGTGCCAGCAGCCTTACCCTGGGTTATGGCTACACCTTC. Residues: CASSLTLGYGYTF.

The gene calls are TRBV7-2 and TRBJ2-2; D is unclear. This CDR3 has 15 amino acids. Germline loops: CDR1 SGHTA, CDR2 FQGNSA. V lost 1 base and J lost 4, with 10 bases in between. Here the CDR3 reads CASSLVGLGTGELFF. The CDR3 nucleotides are TGTGCCAGCAGCTTAGTAGGTCTAGGCACCGGGGAGCTGTTTTTT. Full variable domain (rest looked up from reference TRBV7-2 and TRBJ2-2): GAGVSQSPSNKVTEKGKDVELRCDPISGHTALYWYRQSLGQGLEFLIYFQGNSAPDKSGLPSDRFSAERTGGSVSTLTIQRTQQEDSAVYLCASSLVGLGTGELFFGEGSRLTVL.

This clone was recorded only once. The chain combines TRBV3-1 (or the pseudogene TRBV3-2) with TRBJ1-5; 9 bases are shared with TRBD1. Germline V gene lookup returns CDR1 LGHDT and CDR2 YNNKEL (reference sequence). This CDR3 is built from 15 residues. V lost 4 bases, J lost 7 bases, and 8 bases stayed unmatched. As DNA, the CDR3 is TGTGCCAGCAGCCCCACGGGACAGGGCAGCCAGCCCCAGCATTTT. Encoded protein: CASSPTGQGSQPQHF.

J is TRBJ2-5 and V is TRBV15; 13 positions match TRBD2. Losses at the gene ends were 1 base for V and 4 bases for J; bases not matched to a gene: 3. The CDR3 runs 16 residues. Germline CDR1 reads LNHNV; CDR2 reads YYDKDF (reference sequence). CDR3 sequence: CATSRGRTSGGETQYF. The DNA for the CDR3 is TGTGCCACCAGCAGAGGGCGGACTAGCGGGGGAGAGACCCAGTACTTC.

The rearrangement uses TRBV5-1 and TRBJ2-7, with TRBD2 matching 7 bases. V shed 2 bases, J shed 0 bases, and the junction held 5 bases outside the gene matches. This CDR3 has 15 amino acids. The germline V gene encodes CDR1 SGHRS and CDR2 YFSETQ. The CDR3, as DNA: TGCGCCAGCAGCTTTTTGGGGGGGAGCTCCTACGAGCAGTACTTC. Its translation is CASSFLGGSSYEQYF.

The J gene is TRBJ2-1, the V gene TRBV4-3; 11 bases match TRBD2. This CDR3 is 15 amino acids long. Germline loops: CDR1 LGHNA, CDR2 YSLEER. Unmatched junction bases numbered 3, after V lost 4 bases and J lost 4 bases. CDR3 loop: CASSPGLAEYNEQFF. The CDR3 DNA reads TGCGCCAGCAGCCCGGGACTAGCGGAGTACAATGAGCAGTTCTTC.

V usage is TRBV5-4 and J usage is TRBJ2-7; TRBD1 might be the D (7 bases). The CDR3 is made up of 18 amino acids. The V end lost 4 bases, the J end lost 3 bases, and 26 bases lay between the germline ends. Germline CDR1 reads SGHNT; CDR2 reads YYREEE (reference sequence). In DNA form, the CDR3 reads TGTGCCAGCAGCCAGCGCGGGACAGCTAACGGAAGGGGCTACGAGCAGTACTTC. This codes for CASSQRGTANGRGYEQYF.

The chain uses TRBV5-1 and TRBJ1-2, with TRBD1 matching over 7 bases. The V segment lost 0 bases and the J segment 4 bases; nucleotides outside the gene matches: 12. This CDR3 has 17 amino acids. Looked up from germline, CDR1 is SGHRS and CDR2 is YFSETQ. CDR3 sequence: CASSLATGLGLGYGYTF. CDR3 DNA sequence: TGCGCCAGCAGCTTGGCGACAGGGTTAGGCCTTGGCTATGGCTACACCTTC.

The chain is built from TRBV7-2 and TRBJ2-7, with 8 bases that match TRBD2. Germline CDR1 reads SGHTA; CDR2 reads FQGNSA. V lost 5 bases to trimming and J lost 6 bases; unmatched junction nucleotides: 6. The CDR3 is 13 residues long. The CDR3 region has the DNA TGTGCCAGCAGCCTCCCCGGGGGGGTCGAGCAGTACTTC. Translating it yields CASSLPGGVEQYF. The full variable domain, in which reference TRBV7-2 and TRBJ2-7 provide the parts outside the CDR3, is GAGVSQSPSNKVTEKGKDVELRCDPISGHTALYWYRQSLGQGLEFLIYFQGNSAPDKSGLPSDRFSAERTGGSVSTLTIQRTQQEDSAVYLCASSLPGGVEQYFGPGTRLTVT.

V is TRBV3-1 (or the pseudogene TRBV3-2) and J is TRBJ2-7; 15 bases map to TRBD2. CDR1 LGHDT and CDR2 YNNKEL come from the germline V gene (reference sequence). This CDR3 is built from 16 residues. Trimming took 3 bases from V and 4 from J; bases not matched to a gene: 4. The CDR3 region has the DNA TGTGCCAGCAGCCAGGGACTAGCGGGAGGTGTGTACGAGCAGTACTTC. Its translation: CASSQGLAGGVYEQYF.

This chain connects TRBV10-3 to TRBJ1-5, with TRBD1 matching over 7 bases. The junction had 19 bases not matched to a gene; V was cut back by 2 bases and J by 9 bases. Germline CDR1 ENHRY, CDR2 SYGVKD. CDR3 length: 18 residues. The CDR3 is CAISERKQGKAFFRPQHF. The CDR3 DNA follows: TGTGCCATCAGTGAGAGAAAACAGGGGAAGGCCTTCTTTCGGCCCCAGCATTTT.

The chain combines TRBV6-1 with TRBJ1-5, with D unresolved. The CDR3 loop spans 15 amino acids. V lost 2 bases and J 4 bases, leaving 12 bases between the germline ends. The germline V gene has CDR1 MNHNS and CDR2 SASEGT. The CDR3: CASSERSRSNQPQHF. The CDR3 bases are TGTGCCAGCAGTGAACGTAGTAGGAGTAATCAGCCCCAGCATTTT.

The chain links TRBV25-1 to TRBJ1-6, with D uncertain. The CDR3 is made up of 13 amino acids. V was pared by 7 bases and J by 5 bases, with 9 bases between. Germline CDR1 is MGHDK and CDR2 is SYGVNS. Here the CDR3 reads CASNGQNNSPLHF. CDR3 bases: TGTGCCAGCAACGGGCAGAATAATTCACCCCTCCACTTT.

The chain carries TRBV30 and TRBJ2-3; 7 bases are shared with TRBD2. CDR3 length: 13 amino acids. V lost 3 bases and J lost 1; bases outside the gene matches: 1. Per germline, CDR1 GTSNPN and CDR2 SVGIG (reference sequence). The CDR3 nucleotides are TGTGCCTGGAGCGCGGGAGGCACAGATACGCAGTATTTT. Its translation is CAWSAGGTDTQYF.

CDR3 loop: CASSPGQTSEPLHF. The CDR3 region has the DNA TGTGCCAGCAGCCCGGGACAGACTTCTGAACCCCTCCACTTT. V usage is TRBV7-9 and J usage is TRBJ1-6; 7 bases are shared with TRBD1. This CDR3 has 14 residues. Unmatched junction bases numbered 10, after V lost 5 bases and J lost 12 bases. The V gene's germline CDR1 is SEHNR and CDR2 FQNEAQ (reference sequence).